This record concerns one T cell receptor beta chain sequence. Its antigen remains unidentified. The sample belongs to a study of cytomegalovirus exposure and HLA in healthy donors. Overall study results and limits: An analysis that came later showed most CMV-associated TCR beta chains appearing HLA-restricted. A later analysis reportedly found fewer N-insertions in an Asian-associated ancestry cluster than the roughly 670-donor mean.

PCR was performed using 60 Vbeta and 13 Jbeta primers. Original processing methods: Unique TCR beta chains numbered around 80 million in a later analysis, with around 10 million shared. Repertoires were generated with immunoSEQ multiplex PCR, while TCRdb's copy carries only in-frame clones and drops some. V and J calls and clone size follow that table, whereas D and trimming were derived from the DNA. The data hold 150,000 to 180,000 clones, with around 84% observed a single time. V was clipped by 9 bases and J by 1 base; unmatched bases: 1. Germline values: CDR1 LNHDA, CDR2 SQIVND (reference sequence). The CDR3 extends over 12 amino acids. Those who donated were healthy bone marrow donors.

Sequenced material: PBMCs. The receptor's source is a woman in her thirties or forties in good health and CMV-seropositive. The chain joins TRBV19 to TRBJ2-5; 8 nucleotides line up with TRBD1. CDR3 DNA: TGTGCCAGCACAGGGGGCCAAGAGACCCAGTACTTC. Encoded protein: CASTGGQETQYF.